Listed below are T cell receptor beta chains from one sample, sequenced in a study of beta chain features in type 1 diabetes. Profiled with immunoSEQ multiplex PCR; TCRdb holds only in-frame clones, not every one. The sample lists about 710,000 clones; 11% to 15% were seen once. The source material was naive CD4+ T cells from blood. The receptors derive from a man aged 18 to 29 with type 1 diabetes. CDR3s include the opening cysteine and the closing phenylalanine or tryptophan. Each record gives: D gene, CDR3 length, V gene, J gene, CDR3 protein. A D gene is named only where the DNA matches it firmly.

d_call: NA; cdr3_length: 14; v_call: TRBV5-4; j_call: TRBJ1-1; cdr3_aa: CASSWDNMNTEAFF
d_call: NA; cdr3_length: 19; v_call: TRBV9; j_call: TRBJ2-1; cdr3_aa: CASSLGSRPRAELYNEQFF
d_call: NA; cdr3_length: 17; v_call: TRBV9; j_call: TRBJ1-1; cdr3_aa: CASSVDFRGDMNTEAFF
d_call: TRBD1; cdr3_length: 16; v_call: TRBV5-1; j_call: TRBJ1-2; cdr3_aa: CASSPGIGQVNYGYTF
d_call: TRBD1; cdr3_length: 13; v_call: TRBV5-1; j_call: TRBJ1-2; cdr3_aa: CASNTGTGDGYTF
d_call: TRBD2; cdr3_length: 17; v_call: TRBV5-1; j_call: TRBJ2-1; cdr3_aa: CASSLVRSSGRADEQFF
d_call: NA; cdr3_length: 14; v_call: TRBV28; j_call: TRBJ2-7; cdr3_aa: CASSSQPWPYEQYF
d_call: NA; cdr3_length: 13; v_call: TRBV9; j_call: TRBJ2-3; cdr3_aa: CASSVGGTDTQYF
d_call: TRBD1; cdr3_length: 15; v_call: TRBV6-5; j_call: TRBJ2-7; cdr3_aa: CASSYTGTGGYEQYF
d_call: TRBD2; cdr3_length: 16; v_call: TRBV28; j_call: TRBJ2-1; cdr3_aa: CASSPHSSGSNNEQFF
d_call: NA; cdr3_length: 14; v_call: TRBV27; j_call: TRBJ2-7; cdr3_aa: CASSLGRGPYEQYF
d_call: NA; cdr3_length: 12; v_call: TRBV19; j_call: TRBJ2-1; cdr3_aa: CASPLLYNEQFF
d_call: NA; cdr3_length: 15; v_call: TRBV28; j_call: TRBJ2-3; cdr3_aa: CASSLGGARTDTQYF
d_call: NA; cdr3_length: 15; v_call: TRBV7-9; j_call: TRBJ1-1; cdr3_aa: CASSLAYIANTEAFF
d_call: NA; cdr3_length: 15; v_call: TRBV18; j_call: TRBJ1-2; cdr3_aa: CASSSIRSDTDGYTF
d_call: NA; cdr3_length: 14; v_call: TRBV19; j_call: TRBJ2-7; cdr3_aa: CASSIQNLSYEQYF
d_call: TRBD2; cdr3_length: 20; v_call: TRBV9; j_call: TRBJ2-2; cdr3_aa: CAHRSGPPKDPASNTGELFF
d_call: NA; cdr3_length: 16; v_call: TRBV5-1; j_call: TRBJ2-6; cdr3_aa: CASSSGRGLGANVLTF
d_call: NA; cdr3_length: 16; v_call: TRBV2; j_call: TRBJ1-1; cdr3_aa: CASKGSVTRKNTEAFF
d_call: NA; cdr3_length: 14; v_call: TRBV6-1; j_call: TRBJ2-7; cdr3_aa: CASSEVGSRGEQYF
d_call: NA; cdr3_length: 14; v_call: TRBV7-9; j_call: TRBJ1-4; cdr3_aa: CASSSIDRREKLFF
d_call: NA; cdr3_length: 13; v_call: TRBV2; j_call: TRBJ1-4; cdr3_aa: CASSLLIGQKLFF
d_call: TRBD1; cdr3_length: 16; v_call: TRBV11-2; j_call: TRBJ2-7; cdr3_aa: CASSLDPDRGPYEQYF
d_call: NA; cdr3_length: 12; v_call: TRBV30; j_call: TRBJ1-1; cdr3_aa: CAWSVSDTEAFF
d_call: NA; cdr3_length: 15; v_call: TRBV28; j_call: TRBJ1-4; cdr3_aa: CASSPVTGWDEKLFF
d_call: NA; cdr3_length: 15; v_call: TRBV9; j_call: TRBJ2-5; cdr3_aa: CASSARTGYQETQYF
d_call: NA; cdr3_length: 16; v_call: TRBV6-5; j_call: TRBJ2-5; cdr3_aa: CASSYSGATYQETQYF
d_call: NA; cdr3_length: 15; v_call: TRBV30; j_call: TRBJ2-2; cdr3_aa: CAWSVAQGDTGELFF
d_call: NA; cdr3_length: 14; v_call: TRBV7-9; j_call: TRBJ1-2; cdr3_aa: CASSLLQGYYGYTF
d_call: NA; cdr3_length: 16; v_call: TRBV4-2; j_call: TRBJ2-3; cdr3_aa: CASSRNSQTSTDTQYF
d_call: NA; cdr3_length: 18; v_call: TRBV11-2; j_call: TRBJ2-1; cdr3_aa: CASSLLATGKGGYNEQFF
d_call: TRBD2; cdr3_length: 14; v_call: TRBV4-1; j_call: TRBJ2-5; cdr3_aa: CASSQALREQTQYF
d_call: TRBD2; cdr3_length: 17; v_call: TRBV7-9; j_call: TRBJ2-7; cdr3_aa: CASSSYGGPGGAYEQYF
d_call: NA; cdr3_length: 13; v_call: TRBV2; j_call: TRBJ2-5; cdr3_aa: CASSDSGQETQYF
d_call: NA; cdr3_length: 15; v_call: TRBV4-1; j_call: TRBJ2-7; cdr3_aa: CASSQDPNPRDEQYF
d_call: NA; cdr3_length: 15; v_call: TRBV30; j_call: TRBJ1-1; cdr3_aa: CAWSVPLSVVTEAFF
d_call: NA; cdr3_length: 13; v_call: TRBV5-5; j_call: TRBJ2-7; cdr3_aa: CATKGVGTYEQYF
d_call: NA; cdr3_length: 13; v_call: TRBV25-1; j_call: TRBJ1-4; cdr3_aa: CASRGQINEKLFF
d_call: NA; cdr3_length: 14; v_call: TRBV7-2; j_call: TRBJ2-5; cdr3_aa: CASSPNQGQETQYF
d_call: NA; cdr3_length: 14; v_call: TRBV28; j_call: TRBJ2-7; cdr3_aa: CASSSVGVSYEQYF